This T cell receptor (beta chain) originates from a study of T cell responses to AZD1222 COVID-19 vaccine. Some clones are missing from TCRdb's copy, which holds only in-frame ones; the method was immunoSEQ multiplex PCR. The top ten hold 2% to 3% of the sample, which has about 120,000 clones, around 87% seen once. Points on this clone: Its matching antigen is unknown.

Germline trimming cut 6 bases from V and 3 bases from J; bases unmatched to any gene: 3. Germline CDR1 and CDR2: MNHNS and SASEGT. This CDR3 has 15 amino acids. General observations from the study: Reports say nearly half of spike-specific TCRs go after unmutated variant regions. Repertoire collection took place solely once the T cell response had peaked. Among vaccine-associated CD4 TCRs, coverage spanned spike, with dominance at 160-218 and 743-854. Among AZD1222 vaccinees, only six or seven were seropositive at baseline.

The chain recombines TRBV6-1 with TRBJ2-5; 14 bases are shared with TRBD2. This receptor was obtained from an adult who received the AZD1222 COVID-19 vaccine. The specimen comprised peripheral blood, sampled 28 days after the second AZD1222 dose. The CDR3 spells CASSQGLAGEETQYF. CDR3 sequence (DNA): TGTGCCAGCAGCCAGGGACTAGCGGGGGAAGAGACCCAGTACTTC.